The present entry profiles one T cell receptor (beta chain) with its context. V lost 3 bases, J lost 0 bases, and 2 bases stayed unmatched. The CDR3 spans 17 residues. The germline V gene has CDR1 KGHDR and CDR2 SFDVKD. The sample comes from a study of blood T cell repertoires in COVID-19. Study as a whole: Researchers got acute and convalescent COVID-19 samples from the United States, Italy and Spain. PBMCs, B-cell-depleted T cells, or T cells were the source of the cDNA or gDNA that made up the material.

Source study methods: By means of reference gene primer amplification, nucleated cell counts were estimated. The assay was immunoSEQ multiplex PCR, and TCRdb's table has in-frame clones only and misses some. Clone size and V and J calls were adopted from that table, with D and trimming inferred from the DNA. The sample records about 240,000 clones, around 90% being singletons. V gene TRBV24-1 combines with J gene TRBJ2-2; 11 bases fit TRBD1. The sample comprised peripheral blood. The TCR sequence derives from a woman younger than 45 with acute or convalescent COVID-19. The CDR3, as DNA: TGTGCCACCAGTGATCAGGGACAGGGGGCGAACACCGGGGAGCTGTTTTTT. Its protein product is CATSDQGQGANTGELFF.